This T cell receptor beta chain was obtained from a study of shared clonotypes between healthy human individuals. Study-wide results and caveats: Expectations were that clonotype sharing among donors would be affected by sequencing depth. Clonotypes shared by all four donors outscored non-shared clonotypes in generation probability.

This clone was counted a single time. What it binds is unknown. The repertoire was sequenced with immunoSEQ multiplex PCR; TCRdb's copy has only in-frame clones and lacks some. This table holds roughly 2.1 million clones, 85% to 95% found once. CD45RO-negative cells were positively selected for CCR7, leaving out terminally differentiated effector memory CD45RA+ cells. The CDR3 extends over 14 amino acids. CDR1 and CDR2 (germline): MNHNS, SASEGT. V gave up 2 bases and J gave up 5 bases, with 12 bases separating them. The receptor was isolated from a young man in good health. Some clones in this sample may be carry-over from other donors' samples. The V gene is TRBV6-1, the J gene TRBJ1-2; D is unclear. The sample taken for sequencing was naive CD8+ T cells from PBMCs. The chain's CDR3 is CASSERRAEYGYTF. Here the CDR3 DNA reads TGTGCCAGCAGTGAACGGAGAGCAGAGTATGGCTACACCTTC.